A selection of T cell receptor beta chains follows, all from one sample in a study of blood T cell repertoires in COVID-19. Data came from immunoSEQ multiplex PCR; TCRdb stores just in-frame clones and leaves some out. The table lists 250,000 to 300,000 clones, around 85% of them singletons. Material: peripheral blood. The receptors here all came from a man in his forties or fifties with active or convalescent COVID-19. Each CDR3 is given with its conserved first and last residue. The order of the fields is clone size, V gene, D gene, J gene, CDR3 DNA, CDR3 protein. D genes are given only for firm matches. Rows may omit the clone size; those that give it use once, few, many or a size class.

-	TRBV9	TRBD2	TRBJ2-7	TGTGCCAGCAGCGTAGCCGGGACTAGCGAACGGGGGGAGCAGTACTTC	CASSVAGTSERGEQYF
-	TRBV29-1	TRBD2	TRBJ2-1	TGCAGCGTCGTAGTGATAGCGGGAGGGAACAATGAGCAGTTCTTC	CSVVVIAGGNNEQFF
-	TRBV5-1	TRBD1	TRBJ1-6	TGCGCCAGCAGACAGACAGGGAATAATTCACCCCTCCACTTT	CASRQTGNNSPLHF
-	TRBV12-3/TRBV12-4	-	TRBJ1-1	TGTGCCAGCGGGTTGACTGCGAACACTGAAGCTTTCTTT	CASGLTANTEAFF
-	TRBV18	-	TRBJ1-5	TGTGCCAGCTCACCAGTAGCGGCGGGCAATCAGCCCCAGCATTTT	CASSPVAAGNQPQHF
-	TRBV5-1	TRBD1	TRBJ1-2	TGCGCCAGCAGCGGCAACAGGGGATTCCACTATGGCTACACCTTC	CASSGNRGFHYGYTF
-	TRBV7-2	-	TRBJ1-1	TGTGCCAGCAGCTTCGGACAACCGAACACTGAAGCTTTCTTT	CASSFGQPNTEAFF
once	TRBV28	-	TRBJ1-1	TGTGCCAGCGGGGCGGGGGGGCGGCGGAACACTGAAGCTTTCTTT	CASGAGGRRNTEAFF
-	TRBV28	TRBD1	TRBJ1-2	TGTGCCAGCAGTTTGGACAGGGGGCCGGAAGGCTACACCTTC	CASSLDRGPEGYTF
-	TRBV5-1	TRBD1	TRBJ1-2	TGCGCCAGCAGCCGCGTGGGACAGGGGGTTCAAGGCTACACCTTC	CASSRVGQGVQGYTF
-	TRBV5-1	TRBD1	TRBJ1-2	TGCGCCAGCAGCTTGGTCGGCAGGGGGGTTGATGGCTACACCTTC	CASSLVGRGVDGYTF
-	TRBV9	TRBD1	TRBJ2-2	TGTGCCAGCAGCGTAGCCGGGACAGGGGGGGCCGGGGAGCTGTTTTTT	CASSVAGTGGAGELFF
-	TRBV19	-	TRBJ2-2	TGTGCCAGTACGGGTAGTCGGGAGAGGGGGAACACCGGGGAGCTGTTTTTT	CASTGSRERGNTGELFF
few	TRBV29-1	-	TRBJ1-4	TGCAGCGTTGCTGTGAGGCAACGTGAAAAACTGTTTTTT	CSVAVRQREKLFF
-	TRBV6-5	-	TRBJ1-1	TGTGCCAGCACCGACCCAGGATCCGGGAACACTGAAGCTTTCTTT	CASTDPGSGNTEAFF
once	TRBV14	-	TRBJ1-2	TGTGCCAGCAGCCGGTCAGGGTCGATTTACTATGGCTACACCTTC	CASSRSGSIYYGYTF
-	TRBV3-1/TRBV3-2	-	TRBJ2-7	TGTGCCAGCAGCCGGAGGGGATACTACGAGCAGTACTTC	CASSRRGYYEQYF
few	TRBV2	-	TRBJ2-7	TGTGCCAGCCGCCGGTTGGGGCTCGAGCAGTACTTC	CASRRLGLEQYF
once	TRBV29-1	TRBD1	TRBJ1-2	TGCAGCGTCGTCGACAGGGAAGTATATGGCTACACCTTC	CSVVDREVYGYTF
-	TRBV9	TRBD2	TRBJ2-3	TGTGCCAGCAGCGTAGCGGGGGGAGGCTTGACAGATACGCAGTATTTT	CASSVAGGGLTDTQYF
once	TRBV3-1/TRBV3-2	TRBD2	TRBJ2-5	TGTGCCAGCAGCCACCCCGAACTAGCGGGACAAGAGACCCAGTACTTC	CASSHPELAGQETQYF
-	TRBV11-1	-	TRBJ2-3	TGTGCCAGCAGCCTGACTTATGGGAGTAGCACAGATACGCAGTATTTT	CASSLTYGSSTDTQYF